Shown below are 11 T cell receptor beta chains from a single sample sequenced in a study of human thymus T cells. Profiled with immunoSEQ multiplex PCR; TCRdb holds only in-frame clones, not every one. The data contain 57,000 or so clones, over 85% of them singletons. Sequenced: blood. These receptors all stem from a boy younger than two with a congenital heart defect but otherwise immunologically healthy.

The V call is TRBV14, the J call TRBJ1-6; weak D call: TRBD1 (5 bases). This CDR3 is built from 15 residues. Germline CDR1 SGHDN, CDR2 FVKESK. V lost 3 bases and J lost 7, with 13 bases in between. CDR3 sequence reads: CASSQLDPGNSPLHF. Here the CDR3 DNA reads TGTGCCAGCAGCCAGCTTGATCCAGGGAATTCACCCCTCCACTTT.

The V call is TRBV6-1, the J call TRBJ2-4; TRBD1 agrees at 8 bases. J gave up 4 bases and V 2 bases, and 1 base lay outside the gene matches. The length of the CDR3 is 14 residues. The germline CDR1 and CDR2 sequences are MNHNS and SASEGT. Here the CDR3 reads CASSEQGAKNIQYF. CDR3 coding DNA: TGTGCCAGCAGTGAACAGGGGGCGAAAAACATTCAGTACTTC.

The V gene is TRBV7-9, the J gene TRBJ2-2; D gene uncertain. V was cut by 1 base and J by 6 bases, with 3 bases left in between. The CDR3 runs to 12 residues. CDR1 and CDR2 (germline): SEHNR, FQNEAQ (reference sequence). The CDR3 DNA is TGTGCCAGCAGCTTAGGGCCCGGGGAGCTGTTTTTT. It codes for CASSLGPGELFF.

The chain employs TRBV5-1 and TRBJ2-6, with D maybe TRBD1 (6 bases). Germline CDR1 and CDR2: SGHRS and YFSETQ. V shed 4 bases and J shed 0 bases, with 8 bases lying between them. The CDR3 contains 15 residues. The CDR3 bases are TGCGCCAGCAGCAGGACAGCCTCTGGGGCCAACGTCCTGACTTTC. It translates to CASSRTASGANVLTF.

The rearrangement uses TRBV27 and TRBJ2-5; no definite D call. Germline-derived CDR1 and CDR2 are MNHEY and SMNVEV (reference sequence). This CDR3 comprises 13 residues. Trimming pared 6 bases from V and 4 bases from J, leaving 12 bases between. CDR3 sequence: CASRSRKGETQYF. CDR3 nucleotides: TGTGCCAGCAGATCGAGGAAGGGAGAGACCCAGTACTTC.

The chain employs TRBV5-1 and TRBJ2-2; 15 bases match TRBD2. The CDR3 consists of 20 residues. The ends lost 4 bases at V and 3 bases at J; junction bases unmatched: 13. The germline V gene encodes CDR1 SGHRS and CDR2 YFSETQ. CDR3 residues: CASSVPGLAGGPPYTGELFF. CDR3 sequence (DNA): TGCGCCAGCAGCGTACCGGGACTAGCGGGAGGTCCCCCCTACACCGGGGAGCTGTTTTTT.

The rearrangement joins TRBV28 to TRBJ1-2; D unresolved. V shed 4 bases and J shed 5 bases, with 5 bases lying between them. CDR1 and CDR2 from the germline V gene are MDHEN and SYDVKM. CDR3 size: 11 residues. In DNA, the CDR3 is TGTGCCAGCAGTTCCATTTATGGCTACACCTTC. This encodes CASSSIYGYTF.

This clone was seen a single time. CDR3 bases: TGTGCCAGCAGCCGTAGCGGGAAGAGCTACGAGCAGTACTTC. Protein product: CASSRSGKSYEQYF. The V and J genes are TRBV14 and TRBJ2-7; 8 positions match TRBD2. The CDR3 consists of 14 residues. From germline, CDR1 is SGHDN and CDR2 FVKESK. V lost 4 bases and J lost 3; bases outside the gene matches: 5.

The V gene is TRBV28, the J gene TRBJ2-7; D gene uncertain. The germline V gene has CDR1 MDHEN and CDR2 SYDVKM. The CDR3 is made up of 14 amino acids. Trimming cost V 6 bases and J 2 bases, with 14 bases left between them. The CDR3 region has the DNA TGTGCCAGCAGGGCTAGGACCTCCACCTACGAGCAGTACTTC. Amino acid sequence: CASRARTSTYEQYF.

This chain uses TRBV7-5 with TRBJ2-3; TRBD2 was called by the table and not checked on the DNA. TRBV7-5 is given as a pseudogene. The CDR3 is 14 residues long. CDR3 region: CARRSGGSTDTQYF. In nucleotides, the CDR3 is TGTGCCAGAAGGAGCGGGGGAAGCACAGATACGCAGTATTTT.

The chain carries TRBV19 and TRBJ1-5; D may be TRBD1 (5 bases). Per the germline V gene, CDR1 is LNHDA and CDR2 is SQIVND (reference sequence). V shed 0 bases and J shed 6 bases, with 6 bases lying between them. The CDR3 covers 13 residues. The CDR3 sequence is CASSIDGGQPQHF. Written as DNA, the CDR3 is TGTGCCAGTAGTATAGATGGGGGTCAGCCCCAGCATTTT. The full variable domain, in which reference TRBV19 and TRBJ1-5 provide the parts outside the CDR3, is DGGITQSPKYLFRKEGQNVTLSCEQNLNHDAMYWYRQDPGQGLRLIYYSQIVNDFQKGDIAEGYSVSREKKESFPLTVTSAQKNPTAFYLCASSIDGGQPQHFGDGTRLSIL.